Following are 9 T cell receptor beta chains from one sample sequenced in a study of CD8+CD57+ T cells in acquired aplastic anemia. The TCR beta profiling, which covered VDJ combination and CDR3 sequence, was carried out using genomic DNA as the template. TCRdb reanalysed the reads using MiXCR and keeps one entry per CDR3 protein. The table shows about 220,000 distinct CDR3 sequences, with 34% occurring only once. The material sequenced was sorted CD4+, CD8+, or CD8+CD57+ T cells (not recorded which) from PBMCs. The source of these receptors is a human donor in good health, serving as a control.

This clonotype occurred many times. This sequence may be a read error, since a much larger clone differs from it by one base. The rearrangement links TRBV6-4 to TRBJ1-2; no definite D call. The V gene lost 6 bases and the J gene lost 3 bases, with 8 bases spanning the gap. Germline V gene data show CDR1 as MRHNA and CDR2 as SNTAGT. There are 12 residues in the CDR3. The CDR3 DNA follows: TGTGCCAGCAGGGACGGGGACTATGGCTACACCTTC. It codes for CASRDGDYGYTF.

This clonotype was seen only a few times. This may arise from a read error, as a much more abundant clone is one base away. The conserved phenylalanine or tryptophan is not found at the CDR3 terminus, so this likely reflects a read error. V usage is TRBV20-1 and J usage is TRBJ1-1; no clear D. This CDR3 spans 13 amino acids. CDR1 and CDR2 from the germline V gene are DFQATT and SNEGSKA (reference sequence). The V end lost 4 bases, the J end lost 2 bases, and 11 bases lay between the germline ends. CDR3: CSATEWSNTEAFL. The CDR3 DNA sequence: TGCAGTGCTACAGAGTGGTCAAACACTGAAGCTTTCCTT.

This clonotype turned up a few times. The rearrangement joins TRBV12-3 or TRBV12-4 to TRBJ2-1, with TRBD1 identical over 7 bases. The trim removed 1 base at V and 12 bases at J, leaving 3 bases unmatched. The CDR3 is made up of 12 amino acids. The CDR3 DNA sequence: TGTGCCAGCAGTTTAGAGGGGGCGGGGCAGTTCTTC. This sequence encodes CASSLEGAGQFF.

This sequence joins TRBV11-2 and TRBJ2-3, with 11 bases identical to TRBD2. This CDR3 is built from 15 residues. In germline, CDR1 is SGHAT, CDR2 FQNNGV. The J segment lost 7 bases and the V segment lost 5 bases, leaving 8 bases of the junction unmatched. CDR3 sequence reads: CASSGSGGAVNTQYF. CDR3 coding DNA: TGTGCCAGCAGCGGTAGCGGGGGGGCCGTAAATACGCAGTATTTT.

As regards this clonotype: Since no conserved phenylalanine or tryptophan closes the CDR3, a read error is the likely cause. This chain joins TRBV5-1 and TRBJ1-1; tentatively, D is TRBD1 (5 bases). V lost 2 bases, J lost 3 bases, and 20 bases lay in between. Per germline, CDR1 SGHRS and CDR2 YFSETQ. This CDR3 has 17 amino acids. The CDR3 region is CASSLWRTIGGDTEAFC. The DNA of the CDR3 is TGCGCCAGCAGCTTATGGAGGACGATCGGGGGAGACACTGAAGCTTTCTGT.

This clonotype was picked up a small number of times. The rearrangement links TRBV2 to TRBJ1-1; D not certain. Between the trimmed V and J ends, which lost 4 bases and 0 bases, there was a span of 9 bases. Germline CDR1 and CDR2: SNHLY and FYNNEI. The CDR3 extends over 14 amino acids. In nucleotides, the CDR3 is TGTGCCAGCAGTGTCGAGGTCATGAACACTGAAGCTTTCTTT. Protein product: CASSVEVMNTEAFF. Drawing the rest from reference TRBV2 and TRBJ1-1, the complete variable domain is EPEVTQTPSHQVTQMGQEVILRCVPISNHLYFYWYRQILGQKVEFLVSFYNNEISEKSEIFDDQFSVERPDGSNFTLKIRSTKLEDSAMYFCASSVEVMNTEAFFGQGTRLTVV.

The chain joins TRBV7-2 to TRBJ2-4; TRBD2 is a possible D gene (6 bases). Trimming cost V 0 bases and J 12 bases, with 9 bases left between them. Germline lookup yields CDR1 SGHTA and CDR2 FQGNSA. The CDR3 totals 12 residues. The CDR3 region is CASSLAGTSQYF. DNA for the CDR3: TGTGCCAGCAGCTTAGCCGGGACTTCTCAGTACTTC.

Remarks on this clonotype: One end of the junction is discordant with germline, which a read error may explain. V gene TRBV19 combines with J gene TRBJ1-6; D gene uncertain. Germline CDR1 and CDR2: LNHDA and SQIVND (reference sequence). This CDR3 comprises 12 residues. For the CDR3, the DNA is TGTGCCAGTAATATAGGGTCCAGGCCCCTCCACTTT. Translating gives CASNIGSRPLHF.

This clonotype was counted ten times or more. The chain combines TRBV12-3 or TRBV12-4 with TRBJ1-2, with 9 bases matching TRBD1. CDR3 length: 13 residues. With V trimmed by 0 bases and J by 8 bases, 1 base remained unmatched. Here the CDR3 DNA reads TGTGCCAGCAGTTTAGCGGACAGGGGAGGCTACACCTTC. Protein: CASSLADRGGYTF.